These 26 T cell receptor beta chains came from one sample sequenced in a study of OX40 agonist ivuxolimab in advanced cancers. The data were produced by immunoSEQ multiplex PCR, yet TCRdb's version contains in-frame clones alone and is incomplete. Of 100,000 to 150,000 clones in the sample, 85% to 95% were seen once. The material was CD4+ or CD8+ T cells sorted from blood, obtained in a trial of the OX40 agonist ivuxolimab. These receptor sequences come from an adult with an advanced solid tumor such as melanoma, head and neck, liver or kidney cancer.

The chain is built from TRBV18 and TRBJ2-4; 10 nucleotides agree with TRBD1. CDR3 length: 16 amino acids. With 0 bases clipped from V and 7 bases from J, the junction kept 6 bases outside the gene matches. Germline V gene lookup returns CDR1 KGHSH and CDR2 LQKENI. In nucleotides, the CDR3 is TGTGCCAGCTCACCACCGATGGGGACAGGGGCGAACATTCAGTACTTC. Translation gives CASSPPMGTGANIQYF.

This chain joins TRBV19 and TRBJ2-1, with TRBD2 matching over 9 bases. Germline V gives CDR1 LNHDA, CDR2 SQIVND (reference sequence). The CDR3 totals 13 residues. V lost 4 bases to trimming and J lost 6 bases; unmatched junction nucleotides: 1. CDR3 loop: CASSTSGANEQFF. In nucleotides, the CDR3 is TGTGCCAGTAGTACTAGCGGGGCCAATGAGCAGTTCTTC.

This clone was recorded once. This chain links TRBV19 with TRBJ1-5; a weak D match, TRBD1 (5 bases). The CDR3 length is 15 residues. The germline V and J ends were trimmed by 6 bases and 4 bases, with 16 bases remaining between them. Germline V gene data show CDR1 as LNHDA and CDR2 as SQIVND (reference sequence). The CDR3 nucleotides are TGTGCCAGTAGCCCGACCGGGGCTCCAAATCAGCCCCAGCATTTT. Translation gives CASSPTGAPNQPQHF.

V is TRBV6-6 and J is TRBJ2-3, with a possible D match to TRBD2 (6 bases). Trimming stripped 10 bases from V and 6 bases from J, with 11 bases between. The CDR3 contains 11 residues. CDR1 and CDR2 (germline): MNHNY, SVGAGI (reference sequence). The CDR3 sequence: CATTRGDTQYF. Here the CDR3 DNA reads TGTGCCACCACCCGGGGGGATACGCAGTATTTT.

The chain couples TRBV14 to TRBJ2-7; D might be TRBD1 (6 bases). This CDR3 contains 14 residues. CDR1 is SGHDN, CDR2 FVKESK, per germline. Between the trimmed V and J ends, which lost 4 bases and 4 bases, there was a span of 14 bases. The CDR3 DNA reads as TGTGCCAGCAGCCGCTACCGGGACACATACGAGCAGTACTTC. Amino acids: CASSRYRDTYEQYF.

The V and J genes are TRBV5-1 and TRBJ1-5; maybe TRBD1 (5 bases). With 3 bases removed from V and 7 bases from J, the gap between germline ends came to 11 bases. The germline V gene has CDR1 SGHRS and CDR2 YFSETQ. This CDR3 region has 13 residues. The CDR3 nucleotides read TGCGCCAGCAGCTCCGGTCAGGGCCAGCCCCAGCATTTT. Protein sequence: CASSSGQGQPQHF.

CDR3 bases: TGTGCCAGCAGCTGGGAAGAGGGGGCGACGAACACTGAAGCTTTCTTT. Translation: CASSWEEGATNTEAFF. The V and J genes are TRBV13 and TRBJ1-1, with 7 bases fitting TRBD1. CDR1 and CDR2 (germline): PRHDT, FYEKMQ (reference sequence). This CDR3 contains 16 residues. After removal of 4 bases from V and 1 base from J, the junction contained 9 bases not matched to a gene.

This chain links TRBV6-6 with TRBJ1-3, with unresolved D. V gave up 5 bases and J gave up 0 bases, with 8 bases separating them. The germline CDR1 and CDR2 sequences are MNHNY and SVGAGI (reference sequence). CDR3 length: 14 amino acids. CDR3 residues: CASSPNYSGNTIYF. Here the CDR3 DNA reads TGTGCCAGCAGTCCTAATTACTCTGGAAACACCATATATTTT.

This sequence joins TRBV29-1 and TRBJ1-2; D unresolved. The CDR3 runs 13 residues. Trimming took 3 bases from V and 8 from J, leaving 16 bases between them. Germline V lookup: CDR1 SQVTM, CDR2 ANQGSEA. The CDR3 DNA sequence: TGCAGCGTTGATTGGGAAGGGCCGTCAGGCTACACCTTC. Translating gives CSVDWEGPSGYTF.

The rearrangement uses TRBV30 and TRBJ2-1; D gene unclear. V lost 3 bases and J lost 8, with 8 bases in between. The CDR3 runs to 11 residues. The germline V gene encodes CDR1 GTSNPN and CDR2 SVGIG (reference sequence). In DNA, the CDR3 is TGTGCCTGGAGGGAGAGCGATGAGCAGTTCTTC. It is translated as CAWRESDEQFF.

The rearrangement links TRBV27 to TRBJ2-1, with a tentative D call TRBD2 (5 bases). The CDR3 is 14 residues long. CDR1 is MNHEY, CDR2 SMNVEV, per germline (reference sequence). The V end lost 6 bases, the J end lost 1 base, and 10 bases lay between the germline ends. The CDR3 sequence: CASREETSYNEQFF. The DNA of the CDR3 is TGTGCCAGCAGGGAGGAGACATCCTACAATGAGCAGTTCTTC.

The chain couples TRBV7-8 to TRBJ2-7; a possible D gene is TRBD2 (6 bases). The CDR3 covers 17 residues. V lost 2 bases and J lost 7, with 24 bases in between. Germline lookup yields CDR1 SGHVS and CDR2 FQNEAQ. The CDR3: CASSLKRAGLRGWEQYF. CDR3 in DNA: TGTGCCAGCAGCTTAAAAAGGGCGGGACTCCGGGGGTGGGAGCAGTACTTC. Full variable domain (remainder filled in from reference TRBV7-8 and TRBJ2-7): GAGVSQSPRYKVAKRGQDVALRCDPISGHVSLFWYQQALGQGPEFLTYFQNEAQLDKSGLPSDRFFAERPEGSVSTLKIQRTQQEDSAVYLCASSLKRAGLRGWEQYFGPGTRLTVT.

The chain recombines TRBV21-1 with TRBJ2-5; the D call TRBD1 from the table was never checked on the DNA. TRBV21-1 is termed a pseudogene. The length of the CDR3 is 15 residues. This chain's CDR3 is CASSTTGVHQETQYF. The CDR3 DNA is TGTGCCAGCAGCACGACAGGGGTCCACCAAGAGACCCAGTACTTC.

The chain links TRBV19 to TRBJ1-2; D may be TRBD1 (6 bases). CDR3 size: 15 residues. CDR1 is LNHDA and CDR2 is SQIVND in the germline V gene (reference sequence). Between the trimmed V and J ends, which lost 3 bases and 6 bases, there was a span of 17 bases. This CDR3 is CASSISGGGVDGYTF. The CDR3, as DNA: TGTGCCAGTAGTATTAGTGGAGGGGGTGTTGATGGCTACACCTTC.

The V gene is TRBV9, the J gene TRBJ2-5; D is possibly TRBD2 (5 bases). The DNA matches TRBJ2-7 better at its end, which makes the J call doubtful. CDR3 length: 18 amino acids. Germline-derived CDR1 and CDR2 are SGDLS and YYNGEE. CDR3 amino acids: CASSIDSYGGTGVYEQYF. The CDR3 bases are TGTGCCAGCAGCATCGACTCGTATGGAGGAACTGGGGTCTACGAGCAGTACTTC.

The chain combines TRBV4-3 with TRBJ2-5; D is uncertain. Near its end, the DNA agrees better with TRBJ2-7, so the J call may be wrong. The CDR3 loop spans 13 amino acids. CDR1 LGHNA and CDR2 YSLEER come from the germline V gene. In DNA, the CDR3 is TGCGCCAGCAGCCAAGACAGCTCCTACGAGCAGTACTTC. Amino acid sequence: CASSQDSSYEQYF.

The chain is built from TRBV28 and TRBJ2-7; 8 positions match TRBD1. This CDR3 region has 15 residues. Germline-derived CDR1 and CDR2 are MDHEN and SYDVKM. Trimming cost V 4 bases and J 0 bases; bases outside gene matches: 5. CDR3 residues: CASSWTGHPSYEQYF. For the CDR3, the DNA is TGTGCCAGCAGTTGGACAGGGCATCCCTCCTACGAGCAGTACTTC.

The DNA of the CDR3 is TGTGCCAGCAGTTACCAGGGAGAAGAGGGGAACGAACTGTTTTTT. Translating it yields CASSYQGEEGNELFF. The chain links TRBV6-5 to TRBJ1-4; possibly TRBD1 for D (5 bases). Deletions cut 2 bases from V and 12 bases from J, with 19 bases between. Germline V gene data show CDR1 as MNHEY and CDR2 as SVGAGI. The CDR3 loop spans 15 amino acids.

Here the CDR3 DNA reads TGTGCCAGCAGCTTAATTGGGCCGGCGGGAGTTGGCGCAGATACGCAGTATTTT. Amino acid sequence: CASSLIGPAGVGADTQYF. The chain recombines TRBV7-9 with TRBJ2-3, with 7 bases fitting TRBD2. Trimming took 2 bases from V and 4 from J; bases not matched to a gene: 15. This CDR3 is 18 amino acids long. Germline assignment: CDR1 SEHNR and CDR2 FQNEAQ (reference sequence).

The chain has TRBV18 and TRBJ2-1; 10 bases line up with TRBD1. This CDR3 spans 17 amino acids. In germline, CDR1 is KGHSH, CDR2 LQKENI. The V and J ends lost 2 bases and 4 bases, in that order; junction bases with no gene match: 8. DNA for the CDR3: TGTGCCAGCTCACCAAGTGCCGGACAGGGGGTTTACAATGAGCAGTTCTTC. This codes for CASSPSAGQGVYNEQFF.

This chain joins TRBV5-1 and TRBJ2-7; a possible D gene is TRBD2 (6 bases). The germline CDR1 and CDR2 sequences are SGHRS and YFSETQ. V lost 0 bases and J lost 7, with 8 bases in between. This CDR3 region has 12 residues. CDR3 region: CASSLGAGEQYF. The CDR3 coding sequence is TGCGCCAGCAGCTTGGGGGCGGGGGAGCAGTACTTC.

CDR3 protein: CASSDRGLAGRYNEQFF. The CDR3 coding sequence is TGTGCCAGCAGCGACAGGGGACTAGCGGGGAGATACAATGAGCAGTTCTTC. This chain uses TRBV7-6 with TRBJ2-1; 13 nucleotides line up with TRBD2. Germline CDR1 is SGHVS and CDR2 is FNYEAQ. This CDR3 is 17 amino acids long. The J segment lost 4 bases and the V segment lost 5 bases, leaving 8 bases of the junction unmatched.

The chain couples TRBV28 to TRBJ2-5, with D perhaps matching TRBD2 (6 bases). Germline CDR1 and CDR2: MDHEN and SYDVKM. The CDR3 is 14 residues long. V was cut by 8 bases and J by 6 bases, with 19 bases left in between. The CDR3 DNA sequence: TGTGCCAGCGGAACCCGCGGGGCAGGGAAGACCCAGTACTTC. Protein sequence: CASGTRGAGKTQYF.

This chain connects TRBV19 to TRBJ2-1; 8 bases map to TRBD2. This CDR3 is 17 amino acids long. With 4 bases clipped from V and 6 bases from J, the junction kept 14 bases outside the gene matches. Germline V gives CDR1 LNHDA, CDR2 SQIVND (reference sequence). This CDR3 reads CASSSPRGSGKRNEQFF. The CDR3 nucleotides are TGTGCCAGTAGTAGCCCCAGGGGTAGCGGGAAACGCAATGAGCAGTTCTTC. Based on the CDR3 plus reference TRBV19 and TRBJ2-1, the full variable domain is DGGITQSPKYLFRKEGQNVTLSCEQNLNHDAMYWYRQDPGQGLRLIYYSQIVNDFQKGDIAEGYSVSREKKESFPLTVTSAQKNPTAFYLCASSSPRGSGKRNEQFFGPGTRLTVL.

This clone was found once. The chain combines TRBV7-6 with TRBJ2-7, with D unclear. This CDR3 is 15 amino acids long. V lost 3 bases to trimming and J lost 0 bases, with 12 bases between them. Per the germline V gene, CDR1 is SGHVS and CDR2 is FNYEAQ. The CDR3 nucleotides are TGTGCCAGCAGCTTTGAGAGAGCTTACTCCTACGAGCAGTACTTC. This codes for CASSFERAYSYEQYF.

The genes are TRBV5-6 and TRBJ1-1; 8 positions match TRBD1. The CDR3 consists of 15 residues. Looked up from germline, CDR1 is SGHDT and CDR2 is YYEEEE. Trimming removed 2 bases from V and 0 bases from J; junction bases left unmatched: 3. In DNA form, the CDR3 reads TGTGCCAGCAGCTTAGGGACAGGCTTGAACACTGAAGCTTTCTTT. Translating it yields CASSLGTGLNTEAFF.